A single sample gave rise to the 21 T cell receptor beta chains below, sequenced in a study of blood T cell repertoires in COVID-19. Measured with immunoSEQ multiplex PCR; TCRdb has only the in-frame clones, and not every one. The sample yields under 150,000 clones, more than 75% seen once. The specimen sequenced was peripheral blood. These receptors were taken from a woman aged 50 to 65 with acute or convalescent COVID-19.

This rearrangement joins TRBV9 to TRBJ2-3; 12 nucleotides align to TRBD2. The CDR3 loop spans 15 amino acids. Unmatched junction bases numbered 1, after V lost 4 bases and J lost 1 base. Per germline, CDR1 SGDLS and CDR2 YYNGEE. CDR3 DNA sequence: TGTGCCAGCAGCAGACTAGCGGGGGGCACAGATACGCAGTATTTT. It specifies CASSRLAGGTDTQYF.

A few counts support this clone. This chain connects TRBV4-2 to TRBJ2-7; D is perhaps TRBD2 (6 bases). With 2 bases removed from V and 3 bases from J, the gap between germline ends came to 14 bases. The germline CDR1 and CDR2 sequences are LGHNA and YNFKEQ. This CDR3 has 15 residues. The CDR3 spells CASSQTPGLSYEQYF. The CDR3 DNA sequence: TGTGCCAGCAGCCAAACCCCGGGACTGAGCTACGAGCAGTACTTC.

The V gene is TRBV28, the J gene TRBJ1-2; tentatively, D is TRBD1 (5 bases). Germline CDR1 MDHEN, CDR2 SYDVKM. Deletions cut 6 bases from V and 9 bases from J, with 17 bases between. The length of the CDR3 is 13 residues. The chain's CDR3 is CASRLRRDSRYTF. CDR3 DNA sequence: TGTGCCAGCAGGCTAAGGAGGGACTCCCGCTACACCTTC.

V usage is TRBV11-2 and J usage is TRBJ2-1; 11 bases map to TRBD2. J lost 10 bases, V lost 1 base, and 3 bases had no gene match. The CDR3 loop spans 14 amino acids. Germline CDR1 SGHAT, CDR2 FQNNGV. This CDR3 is CASSLGSGGEEQFF. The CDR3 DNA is TGTGCCAGCAGCTTAGGTAGCGGGGGGGAGGAGCAGTTCTTC.

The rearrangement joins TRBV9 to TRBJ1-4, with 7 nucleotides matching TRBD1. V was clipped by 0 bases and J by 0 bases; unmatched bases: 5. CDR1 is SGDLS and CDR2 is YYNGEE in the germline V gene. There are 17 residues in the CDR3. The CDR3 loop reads CASSVEEGAATNEKLFF. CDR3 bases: TGTGCCAGCAGCGTAGAGGAGGGGGCAGCAACTAATGAAAAACTGTTTTTT.

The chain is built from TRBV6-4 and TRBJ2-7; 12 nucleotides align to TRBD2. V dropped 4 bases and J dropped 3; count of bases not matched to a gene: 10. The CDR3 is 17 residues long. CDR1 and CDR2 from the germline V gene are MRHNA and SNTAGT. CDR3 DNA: TGTGCCAGCAGTGTATTGACTAGCGGGGGCCCCTACTACGAGCAGTACTTC. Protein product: CASSVLTSGGPYYEQYF.

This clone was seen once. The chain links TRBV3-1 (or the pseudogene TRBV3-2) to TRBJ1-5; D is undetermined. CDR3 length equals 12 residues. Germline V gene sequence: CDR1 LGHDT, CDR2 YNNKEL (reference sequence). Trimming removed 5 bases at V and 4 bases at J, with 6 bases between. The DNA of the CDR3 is TGTGCCAGCAGCTTGAGAAATCAGCCCCAGCATTTT. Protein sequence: CASSLRNQPQHF.

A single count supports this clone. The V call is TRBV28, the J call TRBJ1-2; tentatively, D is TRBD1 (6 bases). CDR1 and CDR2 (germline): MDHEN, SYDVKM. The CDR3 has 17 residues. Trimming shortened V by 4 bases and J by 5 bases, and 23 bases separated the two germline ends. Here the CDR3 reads CASSSEGELTDLYGYTF. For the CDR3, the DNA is TGTGCCAGCAGTTCCGAGGGGGAGCTGACAGACCTATATGGCTACACCTTC.

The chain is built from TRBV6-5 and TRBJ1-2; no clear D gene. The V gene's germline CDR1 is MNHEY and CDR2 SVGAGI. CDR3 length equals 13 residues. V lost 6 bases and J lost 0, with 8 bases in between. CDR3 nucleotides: TGTGCCAGCAGCCAAACATCTAACTATGGCTACACCTTC. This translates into CASSQTSNYGYTF.

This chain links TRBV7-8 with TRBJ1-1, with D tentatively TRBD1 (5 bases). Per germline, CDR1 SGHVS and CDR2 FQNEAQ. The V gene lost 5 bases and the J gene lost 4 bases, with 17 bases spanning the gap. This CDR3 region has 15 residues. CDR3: CASSRVSGIGTEAFF. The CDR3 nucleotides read TGTGCCAGCAGCCGCGTCTCAGGGATCGGCACTGAAGCTTTCTTT.

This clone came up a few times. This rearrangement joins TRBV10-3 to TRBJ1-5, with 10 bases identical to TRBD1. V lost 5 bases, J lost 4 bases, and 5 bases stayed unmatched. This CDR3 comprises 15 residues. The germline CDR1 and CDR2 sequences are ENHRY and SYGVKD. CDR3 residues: CAISPDRGENQPQHF. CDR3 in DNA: TGTGCCATCAGTCCGGACAGGGGGGAAAATCAGCCCCAGCATTTT.

The CDR3 region has the DNA TGCGCCAGCACAGACAGCAGACCTGACTCTGGGGCCAACGTCCTGACTTTC. As protein: CASTDSRPDSGANVLTF. The rearrangement joins TRBV5-1 to TRBJ2-6; D perhaps matches TRBD1 (5 bases). The CDR3 is 17 residues long. Germline V gives CDR1 SGHRS, CDR2 YFSETQ. Trimming stripped 6 bases from V and 0 bases from J, with 16 bases between. Supplemented by reference TRBV5-1 and TRBJ2-6, the full variable domain reads KAGVTQTPRYLIKTRGQQVTLSCSPISGHRSVSWYQQTPGQGLQFLFEYFSETQRNKGNFPGRFSGRQFSNSRSEMNVSTLELGDSALYLCASTDSRPDSGANVLTFGAGSRLTVL.

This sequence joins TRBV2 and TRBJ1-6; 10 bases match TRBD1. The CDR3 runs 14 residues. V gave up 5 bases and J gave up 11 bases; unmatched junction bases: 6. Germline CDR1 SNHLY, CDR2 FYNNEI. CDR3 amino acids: CASSPGQGFPPLHF. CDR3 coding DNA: TGTGCCAGCAGTCCGGGACAGGGGTTTCCACCCCTCCACTTT.

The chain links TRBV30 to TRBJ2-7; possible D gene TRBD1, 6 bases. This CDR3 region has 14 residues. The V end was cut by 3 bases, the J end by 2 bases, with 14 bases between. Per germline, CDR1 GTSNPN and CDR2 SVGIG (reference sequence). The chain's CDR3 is CAWSPGQWAYEQYF. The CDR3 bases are TGTGCCTGGAGCCCTGGACAGTGGGCCTACGAGCAGTACTTC.

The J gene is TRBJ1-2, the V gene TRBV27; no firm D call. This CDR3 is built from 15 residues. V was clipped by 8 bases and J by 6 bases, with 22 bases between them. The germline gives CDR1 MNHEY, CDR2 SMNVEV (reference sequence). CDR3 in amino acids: CASRSGGGRRDGYTF. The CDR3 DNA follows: TGTGCCAGCCGGTCTGGTGGAGGGAGGCGGGATGGCTACACCTTC.

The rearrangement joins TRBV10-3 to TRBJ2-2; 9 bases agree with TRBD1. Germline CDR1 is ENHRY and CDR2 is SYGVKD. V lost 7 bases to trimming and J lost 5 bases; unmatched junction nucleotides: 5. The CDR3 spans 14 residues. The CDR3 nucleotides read TGTGCCATCAAACCCGGGACAGGGACCGGGGAGCTGTTTTTT. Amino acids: CAIKPGTGTGELFF.

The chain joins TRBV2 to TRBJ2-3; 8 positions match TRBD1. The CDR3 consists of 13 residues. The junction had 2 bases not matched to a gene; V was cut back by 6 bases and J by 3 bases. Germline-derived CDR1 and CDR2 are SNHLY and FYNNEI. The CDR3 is CASRDRATDTQYF. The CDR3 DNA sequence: TGTGCCAGCAGGGACAGGGCGACAGATACGCAGTATTTT.

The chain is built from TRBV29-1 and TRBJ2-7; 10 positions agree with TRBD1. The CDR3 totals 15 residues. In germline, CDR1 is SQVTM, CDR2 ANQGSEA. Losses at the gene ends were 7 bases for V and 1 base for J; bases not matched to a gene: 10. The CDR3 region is CSGRTGTGASYEQYF. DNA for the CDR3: TGCAGCGGCCGAACTGGGACAGGGGCTTCCTACGAGCAGTACTTC.

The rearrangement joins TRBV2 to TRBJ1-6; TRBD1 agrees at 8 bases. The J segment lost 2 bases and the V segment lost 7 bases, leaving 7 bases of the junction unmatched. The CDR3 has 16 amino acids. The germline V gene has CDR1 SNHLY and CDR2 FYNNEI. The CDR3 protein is CASTGQGGTYNSPLHF. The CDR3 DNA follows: TGTGCCAGCACCGGACAGGGAGGCACCTATAATTCACCCCTCCACTTT.

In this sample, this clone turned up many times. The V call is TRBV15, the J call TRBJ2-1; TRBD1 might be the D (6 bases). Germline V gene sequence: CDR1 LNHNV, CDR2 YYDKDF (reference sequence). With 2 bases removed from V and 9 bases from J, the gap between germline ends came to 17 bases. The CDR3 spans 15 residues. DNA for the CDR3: TGTGCCACCAGCAGACCATTGGACAGTCGGTTTGAGCAGTTCTTC. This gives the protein CATSRPLDSRFEQFF.

The DNA of the CDR3 is TGTGCCAGCAGTTTATCTTCAGGGGAATATGGCTACACCTTC. Translation gives CASSLSSGEYGYTF. The chain joins TRBV28 to TRBJ1-2, with D perhaps matching TRBD1 (6 bases). V lost 1 base and J 5 bases, leaving 11 bases between the germline ends. The CDR3 has 14 residues. In germline, CDR1 is MDHEN, CDR2 SYDVKM.